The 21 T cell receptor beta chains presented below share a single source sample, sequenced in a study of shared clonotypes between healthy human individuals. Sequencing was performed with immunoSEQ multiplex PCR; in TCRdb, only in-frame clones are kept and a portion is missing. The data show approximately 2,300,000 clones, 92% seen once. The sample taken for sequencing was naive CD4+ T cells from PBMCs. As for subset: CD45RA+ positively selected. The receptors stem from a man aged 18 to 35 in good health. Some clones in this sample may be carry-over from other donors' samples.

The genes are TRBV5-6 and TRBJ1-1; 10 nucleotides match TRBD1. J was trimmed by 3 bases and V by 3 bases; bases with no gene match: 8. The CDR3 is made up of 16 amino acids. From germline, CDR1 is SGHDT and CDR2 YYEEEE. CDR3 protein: CASSSGTGVSDTEAFF. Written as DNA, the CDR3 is TGTGCCAGCAGCTCCGGGACAGGGGTTTCGGACACTGAAGCTTTCTTT.

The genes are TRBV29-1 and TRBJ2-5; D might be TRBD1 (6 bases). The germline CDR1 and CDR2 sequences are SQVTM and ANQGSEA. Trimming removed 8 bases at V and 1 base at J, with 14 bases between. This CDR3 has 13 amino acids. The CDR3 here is CSSGTNTQETQYF. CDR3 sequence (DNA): TGCAGCTCCGGGACAAACACCCAAGAGACCCAGTACTTC.

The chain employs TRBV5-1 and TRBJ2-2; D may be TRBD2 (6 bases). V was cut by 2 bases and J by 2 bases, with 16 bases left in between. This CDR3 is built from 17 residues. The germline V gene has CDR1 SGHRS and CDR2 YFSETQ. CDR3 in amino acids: CASSFPSGSSNTGELFF. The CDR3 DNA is TGCGCCAGCAGCTTTCCCTCCGGGAGTTCAAACACCGGGGAGCTGTTTTTT.

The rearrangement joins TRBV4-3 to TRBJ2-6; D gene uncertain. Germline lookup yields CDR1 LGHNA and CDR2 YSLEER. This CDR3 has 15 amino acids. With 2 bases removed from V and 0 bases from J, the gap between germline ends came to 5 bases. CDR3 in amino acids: CASSQSFSGANVLTF. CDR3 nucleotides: TGCGCCAGCAGCCAAAGTTTCTCTGGGGCCAACGTCCTGACTTTC.

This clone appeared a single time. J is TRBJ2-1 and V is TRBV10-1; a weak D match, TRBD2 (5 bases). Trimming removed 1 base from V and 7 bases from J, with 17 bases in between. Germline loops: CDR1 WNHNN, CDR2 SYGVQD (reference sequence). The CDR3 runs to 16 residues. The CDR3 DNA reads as TGCGCCAGCAGTGAGTTAGCGAGGGCCCCTTGGAATGAGCAGTTCTTC. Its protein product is CASSELARAPWNEQFF.

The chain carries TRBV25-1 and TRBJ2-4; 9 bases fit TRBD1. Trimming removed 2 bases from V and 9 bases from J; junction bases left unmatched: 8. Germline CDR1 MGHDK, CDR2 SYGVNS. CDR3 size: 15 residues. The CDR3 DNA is TGTGCCAGCAGTGAAGGGGACAGGGAGTCTTCCATTCAGTACTTC. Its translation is CASSEGDRESSIQYF.

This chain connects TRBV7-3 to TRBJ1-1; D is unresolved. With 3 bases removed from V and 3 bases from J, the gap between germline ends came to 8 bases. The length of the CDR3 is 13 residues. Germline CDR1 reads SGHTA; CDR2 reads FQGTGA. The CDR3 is CASSFKAYTEAFF. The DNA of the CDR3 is TGTGCCAGCAGCTTTAAAGCGTACACTGAAGCTTTCTTT.

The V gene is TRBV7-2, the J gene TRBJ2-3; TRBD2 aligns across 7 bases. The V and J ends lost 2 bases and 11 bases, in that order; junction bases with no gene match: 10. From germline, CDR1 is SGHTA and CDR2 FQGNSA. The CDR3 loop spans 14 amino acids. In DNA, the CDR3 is TGTGCCAGCAGCTTAAGTTTTTGGGACTACAAGCAGTATTTT. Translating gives CASSLSFWDYKQYF.

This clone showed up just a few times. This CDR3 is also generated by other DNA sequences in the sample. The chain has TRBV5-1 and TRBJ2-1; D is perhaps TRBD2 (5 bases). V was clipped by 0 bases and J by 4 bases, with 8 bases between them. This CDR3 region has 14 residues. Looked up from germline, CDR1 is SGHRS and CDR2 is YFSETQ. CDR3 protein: CASSLGTGYNEQFF. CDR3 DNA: TGCGCCAGCAGCTTGGGGACGGGATACAATGAGCAGTTCTTC. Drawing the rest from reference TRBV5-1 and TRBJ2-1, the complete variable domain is KAGVTQTPRYLIKTRGQQVTLSCSPISGHRSVSWYQQTPGQGLQFLFEYFSETQRNKGNFPGRFSGRQFSNSRSEMNVSTLELGDSALYLCASSLGTGYNEQFFGPGTRLTVL.

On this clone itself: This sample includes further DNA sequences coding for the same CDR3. The CDR3 is CSVGDRGLYNEQFF. The CDR3 bases are TGCAGCGTTGGGGACAGGGGACTCTACAATGAGCAGTTCTTC. V usage is TRBV29-1 and J usage is TRBJ2-1, with 10 bases matching TRBD1. Trimming cost V 4 bases and J 3 bases; bases outside gene matches: 3. The length of the CDR3 is 14 residues. Germline CDR1 SQVTM, CDR2 ANQGSEA.

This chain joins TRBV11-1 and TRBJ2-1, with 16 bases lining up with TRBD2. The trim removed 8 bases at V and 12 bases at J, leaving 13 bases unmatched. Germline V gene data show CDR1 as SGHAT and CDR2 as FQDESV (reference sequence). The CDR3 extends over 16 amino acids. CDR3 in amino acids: CASEKNPGTSGRAQFF. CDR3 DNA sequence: TGTGCCAGCGAAAAAAACCCCGGGACTAGCGGGAGGGCGCAGTTCTTC.

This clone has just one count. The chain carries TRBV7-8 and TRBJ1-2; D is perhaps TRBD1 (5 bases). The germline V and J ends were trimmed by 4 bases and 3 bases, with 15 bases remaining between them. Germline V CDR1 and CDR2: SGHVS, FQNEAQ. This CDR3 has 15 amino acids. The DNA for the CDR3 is TGTGCCAGCAGCTGGACAAGGTCATTGGACTATGGCTACACCTTC. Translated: CASSWTRSLDYGYTF.

This chain's CDR3 is CASSPNVRAERSYEQYF. CDR3 DNA sequence: TGCGCCAGCAGCCCCAACGTTAGAGCGGAGCGCTCCTACGAGCAGTACTTC. The chain has TRBV5-1 and TRBJ2-7; possibly TRBD2 for D (5 bases). The CDR3 runs to 17 residues. Germline CDR1 SGHRS, CDR2 YFSETQ. The V end was cut by 4 bases, the J end by 0 bases, with 20 bases between.

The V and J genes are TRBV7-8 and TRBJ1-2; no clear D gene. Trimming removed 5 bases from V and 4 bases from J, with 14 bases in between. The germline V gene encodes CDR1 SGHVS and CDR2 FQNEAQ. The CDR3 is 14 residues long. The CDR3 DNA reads TGTGCCAGCAGCCCCGTAGCGGGGAGCTATGGCTACACCTTC. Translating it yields CASSPVAGSYGYTF.

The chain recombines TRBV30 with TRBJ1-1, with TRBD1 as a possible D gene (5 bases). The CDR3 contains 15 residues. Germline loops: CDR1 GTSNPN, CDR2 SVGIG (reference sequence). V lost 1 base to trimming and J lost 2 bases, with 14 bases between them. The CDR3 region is CAWSAPGGINTEAFF. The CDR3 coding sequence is TGTGCCTGGAGTGCCCCGGGGGGGATCAACACTGAAGCTTTCTTT.

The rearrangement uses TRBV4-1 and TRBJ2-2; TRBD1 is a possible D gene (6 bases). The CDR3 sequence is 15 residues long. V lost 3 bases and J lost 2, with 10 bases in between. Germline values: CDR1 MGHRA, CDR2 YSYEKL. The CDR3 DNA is TGCGCCAGCAGCCAGACAGGTCGTAACACCGGGGAGCTGTTTTTT. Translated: CASSQTGRNTGELFF.

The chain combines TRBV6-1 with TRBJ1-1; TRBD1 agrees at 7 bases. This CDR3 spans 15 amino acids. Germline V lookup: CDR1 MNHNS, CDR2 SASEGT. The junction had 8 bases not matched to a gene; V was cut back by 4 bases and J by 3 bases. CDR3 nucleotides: TGTGCCAGCAGTGCCAGGACAGGCACGGACACTGAAGCTTTCTTT. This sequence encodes CASSARTGTDTEAFF.

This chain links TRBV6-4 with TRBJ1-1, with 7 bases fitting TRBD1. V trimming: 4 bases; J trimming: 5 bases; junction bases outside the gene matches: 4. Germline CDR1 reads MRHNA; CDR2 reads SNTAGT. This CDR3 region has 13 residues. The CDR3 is CASSGEQGTEAFF. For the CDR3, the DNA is TGTGCCAGCAGTGGGGAACAGGGGACTGAAGCTTTCTTT.

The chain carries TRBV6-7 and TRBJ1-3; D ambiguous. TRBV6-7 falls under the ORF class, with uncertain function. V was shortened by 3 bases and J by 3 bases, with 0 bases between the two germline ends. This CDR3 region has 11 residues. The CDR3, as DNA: TGTGCCAGCAGTTATGGAAACACCATATATTTT. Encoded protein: CASSYGNTIYF.

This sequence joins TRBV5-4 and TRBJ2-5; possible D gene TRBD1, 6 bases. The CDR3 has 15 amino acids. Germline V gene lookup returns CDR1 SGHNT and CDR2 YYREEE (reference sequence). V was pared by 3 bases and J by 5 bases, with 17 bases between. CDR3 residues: CASSWRSGVGETQYF. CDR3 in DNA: TGTGCCAGCAGCTGGCGTTCAGGGGTTGGGGAGACCCAGTACTTC. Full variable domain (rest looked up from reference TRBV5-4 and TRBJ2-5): ETGVTQSPTHLIKTRGQQVTLRCSSQSGHNTVSWYQQALGQGPQFIFQYYREEENGRGNFPPRFSGLQFPNYSSELNVNALELDDSALYLCASSWRSGVGETQYFGPGTRLLVL.

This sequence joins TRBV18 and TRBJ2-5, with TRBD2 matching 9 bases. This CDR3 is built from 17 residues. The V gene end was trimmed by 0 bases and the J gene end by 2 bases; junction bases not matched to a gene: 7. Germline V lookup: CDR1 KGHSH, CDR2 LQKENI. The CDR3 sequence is CASSPPRDLAGQETQYF. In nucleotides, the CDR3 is TGTGCCAGCTCACCACCGAGGGACCTAGCGGGACAAGAGACCCAGTACTTC. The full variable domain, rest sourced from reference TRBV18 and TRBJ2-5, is NAGVMQNPRHLVRRRGQEARLRCSPMKGHSHVYWYRQLPEEGLKFMVYLQKENIIDESGMPKERFSAEFPKEGPSILRIQQVVRGDSAAYFCASSPPRDLAGQETQYFGPGTRLLVL.